This T cell receptor (beta chain) is drawn from a study of vaccination and CD4 T cells after COVID-19. The junction had 14 bases not matched to a gene; V was cut back by 6 bases and J by 7 bases. The germline V gene has CDR1 MNHNS and CDR2 SASEGT. The CDR3 loop spans 15 amino acids. Regarding treatment: roughly 11-day PBMC culture with coronavirus spike peptide pools or control peptides (ViraFEST assay). In regard to this clonotype: Its antigen is still unknown.

The assay that was used to sequence DNA from cultured CD4+ T cells was the Oncomine TCR Beta short-read assay. Via MiXCR, TCRdb re-called the PCR reads, giving one row per CDR3 protein. The sample lists around 11,000 distinct CDR3 sequences, about 75% occurring once. The source material was CD4+ T cells from blood, cultured in vitro. The J gene is TRBJ1-1, the V gene TRBV6-1, with 7 positions matching TRBD1. This sequence was found in a human donor who had recovered from COVID-19. CDR3 DNA sequence: TGTGCCAGCAGCCCCAGGCCTAAGGGGGCCGTTGAAGCTTTCTTT. Translation: CASSPRPKGAVEAFF.